This TCR beta chain was captured in a study of beta chain features in type 1 diabetes. Study background: On cell yields, gender and age, patients and healthy donors were similar.

The authors reverse transcribed all of the isolated RNA, so sequencing captured expressed TCRB transcripts. Profiling relied on immunoSEQ multiplex PCR, and the TCRdb table lists in-frame clones only, not all of them. The sample lists roughly 400,000 clones; about 16% were seen once. Trimming cost V 3 bases and J 4 bases; bases outside gene matches: 4. Per germline, CDR1 MDHEN and CDR2 SYDVKM. This CDR3 has 15 residues. As to this clone: Its antigen is still unknown.

Broader study findings: When Type 1 diabetes patients were examined, their TCRB CDR3s proved moderately but significantly shorter in all four CD4+ subsets.

The source is a woman between 18 and 29 years old in good health. V gene TRBV28 combines with J gene TRBJ1-5, with 9 positions matching TRBD1. The sequencing input was naive CD4+ T cells from blood. The CDR3 spells CASSLRTGVNQPQHF. In DNA form, the CDR3 reads TGTGCCAGCAGTTTGAGGACAGGGGTAAATCAGCCCCAGCATTTT.